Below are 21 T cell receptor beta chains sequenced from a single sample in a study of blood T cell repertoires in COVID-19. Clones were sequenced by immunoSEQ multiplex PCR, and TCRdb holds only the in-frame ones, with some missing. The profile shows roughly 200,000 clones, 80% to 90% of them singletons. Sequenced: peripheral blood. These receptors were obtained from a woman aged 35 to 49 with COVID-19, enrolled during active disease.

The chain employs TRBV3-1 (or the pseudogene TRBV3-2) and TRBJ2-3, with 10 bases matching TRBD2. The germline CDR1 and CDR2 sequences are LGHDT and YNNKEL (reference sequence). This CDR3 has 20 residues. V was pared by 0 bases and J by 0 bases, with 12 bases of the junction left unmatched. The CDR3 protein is CASSQDTLAGVESSTDTQYF. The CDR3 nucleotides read TGTGCCAGCAGCCAAGATACCCTAGCGGGAGTAGAAAGTAGCACAGATACGCAGTATTTT.

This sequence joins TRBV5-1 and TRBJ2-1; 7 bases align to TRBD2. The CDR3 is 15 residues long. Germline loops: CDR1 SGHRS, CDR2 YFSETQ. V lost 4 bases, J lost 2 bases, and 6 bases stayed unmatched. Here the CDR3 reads CASSVRLAAYNEQFF. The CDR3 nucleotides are TGCGCCAGCAGCGTGAGACTAGCAGCCTACAATGAGCAGTTCTTC.

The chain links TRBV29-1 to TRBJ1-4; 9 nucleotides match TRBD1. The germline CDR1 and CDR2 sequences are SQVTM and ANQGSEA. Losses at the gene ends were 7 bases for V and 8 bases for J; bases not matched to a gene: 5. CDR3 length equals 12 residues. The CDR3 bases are TGCAGCGCAGGACAGGGGCGGGAAAAACTGTTTTTT. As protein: CSAGQGREKLFF.

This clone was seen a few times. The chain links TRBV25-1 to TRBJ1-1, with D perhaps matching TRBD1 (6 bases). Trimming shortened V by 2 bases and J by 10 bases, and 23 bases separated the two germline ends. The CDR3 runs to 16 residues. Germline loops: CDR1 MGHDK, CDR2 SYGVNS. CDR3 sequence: CASSESIGRGRLGAFF. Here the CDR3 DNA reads TGTGCCAGCAGTGAAAGCATAGGCAGGGGAAGACTTGGAGCTTTCTTT.

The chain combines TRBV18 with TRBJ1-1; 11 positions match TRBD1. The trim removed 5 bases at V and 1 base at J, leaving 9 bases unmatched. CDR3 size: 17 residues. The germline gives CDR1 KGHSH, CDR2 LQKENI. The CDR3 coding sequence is TGTGCCAGCTCAGAGGACAGGGGGCAATTGAGGAACACTGAAGCTTTCTTT. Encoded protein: CASSEDRGQLRNTEAFF.

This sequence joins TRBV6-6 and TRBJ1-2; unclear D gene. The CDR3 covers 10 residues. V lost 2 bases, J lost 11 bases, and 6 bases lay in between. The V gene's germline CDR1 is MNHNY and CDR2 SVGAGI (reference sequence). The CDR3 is CASSYLPYTF. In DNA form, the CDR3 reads TGTGCCAGCAGTTACCTCCCGTACACCTTC.

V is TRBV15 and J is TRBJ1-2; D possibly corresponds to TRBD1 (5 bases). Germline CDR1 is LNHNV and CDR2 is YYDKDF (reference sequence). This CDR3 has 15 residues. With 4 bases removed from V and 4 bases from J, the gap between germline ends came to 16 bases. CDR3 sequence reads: CATSTEIQTGYGYTF. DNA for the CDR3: TGTGCCACCAGCACCGAAATACAAACAGGCTATGGCTACACCTTC.

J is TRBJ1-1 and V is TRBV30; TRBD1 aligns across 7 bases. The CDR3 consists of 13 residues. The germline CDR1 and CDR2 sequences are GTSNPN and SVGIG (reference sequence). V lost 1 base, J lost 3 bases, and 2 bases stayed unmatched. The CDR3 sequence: CAWSGQGYTEAFF. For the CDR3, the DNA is TGTGCCTGGAGTGGACAGGGCTACACTGAAGCTTTCTTT.

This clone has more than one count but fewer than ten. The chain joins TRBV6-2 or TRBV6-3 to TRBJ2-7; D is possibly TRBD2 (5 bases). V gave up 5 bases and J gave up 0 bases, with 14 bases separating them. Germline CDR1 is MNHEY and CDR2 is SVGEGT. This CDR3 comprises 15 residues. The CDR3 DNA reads TGTGCCAGCAGTAAGCGGCTCGAGGGCTCCTACGAGCAGTACTTC. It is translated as CASSKRLEGSYEQYF.

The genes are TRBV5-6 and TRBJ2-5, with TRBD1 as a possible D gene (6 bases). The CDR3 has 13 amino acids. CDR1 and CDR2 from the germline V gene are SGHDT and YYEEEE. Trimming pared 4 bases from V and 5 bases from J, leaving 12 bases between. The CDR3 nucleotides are TGTGCCAGCAGCGCGACAGGCCCCGAGACCCAGTACTTC. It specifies CASSATGPETQYF.

The CDR3 spells CASSQVVTGGSEAFF. The CDR3 DNA is TGTGCCAGCAGCCAAGTCGTGACAGGGGGGTCTGAAGCTTTCTTT. The chain is built from TRBV3-1 (or the pseudogene TRBV3-2) and TRBJ1-1, with 9 bases identical to TRBD1. The CDR3 has 15 residues. With V trimmed by 1 base and J by 6 bases, 6 bases remained unmatched. Per germline, CDR1 LGHDT and CDR2 YNNKEL (reference sequence).

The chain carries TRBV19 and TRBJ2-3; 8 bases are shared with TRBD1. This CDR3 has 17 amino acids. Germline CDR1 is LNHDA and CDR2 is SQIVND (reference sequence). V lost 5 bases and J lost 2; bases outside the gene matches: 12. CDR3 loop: CASSANLQGGNTDTQYF. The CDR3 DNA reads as TGTGCCAGTAGTGCAAATCTACAGGGGGGTAACACAGATACGCAGTATTTT.

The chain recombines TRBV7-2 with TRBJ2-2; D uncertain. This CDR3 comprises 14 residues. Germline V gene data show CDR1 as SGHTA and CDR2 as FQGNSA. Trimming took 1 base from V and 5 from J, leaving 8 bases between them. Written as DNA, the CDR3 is TGTGCCAGCAGCTTAGGGTACGGGACCGGGGAGCTGTTTTTT. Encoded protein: CASSLGYGTGELFF.

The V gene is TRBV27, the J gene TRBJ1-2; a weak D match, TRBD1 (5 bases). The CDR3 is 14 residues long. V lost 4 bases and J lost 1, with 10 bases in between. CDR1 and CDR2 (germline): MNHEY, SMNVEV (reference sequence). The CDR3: CASSSGRGNYGYTF. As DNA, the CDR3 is TGTGCCAGCAGTTCGGGGCGGGGTAACTATGGCTACACCTTC.

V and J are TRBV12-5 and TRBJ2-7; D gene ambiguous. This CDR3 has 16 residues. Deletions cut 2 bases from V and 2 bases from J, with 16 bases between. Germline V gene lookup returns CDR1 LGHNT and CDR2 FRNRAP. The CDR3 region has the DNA TGTGCTAGTGGTTTGTGCGACTCCTCTTACCCCTACGAGCAGTACGTC. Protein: CASGLCDSSYPYEQYV.

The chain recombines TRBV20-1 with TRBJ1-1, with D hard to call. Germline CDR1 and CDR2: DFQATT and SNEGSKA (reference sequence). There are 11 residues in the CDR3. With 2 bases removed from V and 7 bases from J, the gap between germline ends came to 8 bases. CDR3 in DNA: TGCAGTGCTAGATTTTGGAGTGAAGCTTTCTTT. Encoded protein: CSARFWSEAFF.

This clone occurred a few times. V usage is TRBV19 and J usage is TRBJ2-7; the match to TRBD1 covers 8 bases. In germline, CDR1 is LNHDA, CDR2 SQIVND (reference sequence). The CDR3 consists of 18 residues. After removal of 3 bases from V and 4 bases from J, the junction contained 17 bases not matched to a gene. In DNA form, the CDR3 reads TGTGCCAGTAGTATCGTAAACCGCCTCCAGGGGGCGAGGTACGAGCAGTACGTC. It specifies CASSIVNRLQGARYEQYV.

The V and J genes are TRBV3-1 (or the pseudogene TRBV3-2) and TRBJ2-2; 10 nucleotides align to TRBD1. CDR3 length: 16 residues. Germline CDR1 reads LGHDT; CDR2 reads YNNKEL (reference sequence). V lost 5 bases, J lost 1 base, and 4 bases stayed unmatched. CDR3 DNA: TGTGCCAGCAGCACCCGGACAGGGGGGAACACCGGGGAGCTGTTTTTT. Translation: CASSTRTGGNTGELFF.

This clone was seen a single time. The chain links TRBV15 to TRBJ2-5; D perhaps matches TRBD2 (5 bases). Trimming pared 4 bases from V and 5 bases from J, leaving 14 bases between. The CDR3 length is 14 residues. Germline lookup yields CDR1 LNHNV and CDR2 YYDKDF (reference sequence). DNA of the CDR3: TGTGCCACCAGCATCGAGGACCGGAGGGAGACCCAGTACTTC. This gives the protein CATSIEDRRETQYF.

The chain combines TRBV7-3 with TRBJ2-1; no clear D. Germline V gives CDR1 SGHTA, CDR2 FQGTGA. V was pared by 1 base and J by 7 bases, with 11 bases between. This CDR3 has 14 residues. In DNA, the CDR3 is TGTGCCAGCAGCTTAAGCCCCGTAGAGAATGAGCAGTTCTTC. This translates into CASSLSPVENEQFF.

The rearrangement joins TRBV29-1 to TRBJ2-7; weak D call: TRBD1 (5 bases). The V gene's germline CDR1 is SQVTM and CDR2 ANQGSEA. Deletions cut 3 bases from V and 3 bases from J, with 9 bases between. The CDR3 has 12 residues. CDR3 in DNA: TGCAGCGTTGAGGCGGACAACTACGAGCAGTACTTC. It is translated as CSVEADNYEQYF.